Listed below are T cell receptor beta chains from one sample, sequenced in a study of T-cell memory formation after mild COVID-19. One entry per CDR3 protein, called by TCRdb with MiXCR from the 5' RACE reads. Among around 340,000 distinct CDR3 sequences listed, 10% to 15% were seen once. Sequencing input: PBMCs or a T cell subset sorted from them (not recorded which). All receptors derive from a man between 18 and 29 years old who had mild COVID-19 (a few samples of this study predate the infection). Cell type and time point are not known. CDR3s include the opening cysteine and the closing phenylalanine or tryptophan.

>TRBJ2-7|TRBV4-3
CASSQEATMGSYEQYF
>TRBJ2-1|TRBV20-1
CSAARTSGGETYNEQFF
>TRBJ1-5|TRBV12-3/TRBV12-4
CASSLALGDNQPQHF
>TRBJ1-5|TRBV12-3/TRBV12-4
CASSFGRGVQPQHF
>TRBJ2-4|TRBV20-1
CSAFEPAKNIQYF
>TRBJ2-6|TRBV24-1
CATSDPSGANVLTF
>TRBJ1-1|TRBV5-1
CASSLAGQPNTEAFF
>TRBJ2-3|TRBV6-2/TRBV6-3
CASSYDPVIRRGLTDTQYF
>TRBJ2-2|TRBV11-2
CASRRGTGLGGELFF
>TRBJ2-5|TRBV7-9
CASHVTGGLETQYF
>TRBJ1-2|TRBV4-3
CASSQDPLYYGYTF
>TRBJ2-2|TRBV19
CASSRGQGRLDTGELFF
>TRBJ2-2|TRBV15
CATSRDRGRTGELFF
>TRBJ1-1|TRBV4-1
CASSHLTGMNTEAFF
>TRBJ1-2|TRBV12-3/TRBV12-4
CASSPQHRVYGYTF
>TRBJ2-3|TRBV12-5
CASAPGQGLTDTQYF
>TRBJ2-5|TRBV7-2
CASSVPGLGETQYF
>TRBJ1-4|TRBV7-2
CASSSQGGVEKLFF
>TRBJ1-2|TRBV12-5
CASGVSPGEAANYGYTF
>TRBJ2-1|TRBV6-2/TRBV6-3
CAGSLAGFGNEQFF
>TRBJ1-1|TRBV20-1
CSARAGSKNTEAFF
>TRBJ1-5|TRBV18
CASSRGRGEQPQHF
>TRBJ1-5|TRBV10-3
CAISDARVDNQPQHF
>TRBJ1-2|TRBV29-1
CSVEDRRQIAGAEGYTF
>TRBJ1-2|TRBV29-1
CSVGDGNYGYTF
>TRBJ2-5|TRBV20-1
CSASPPGGGKETQYF
>TRBJ1-1|TRBV5-1
CASSFSMNTEAFF
>TRBJ1-6|TRBV4-1
CASSSTRAPLHF
>TRBJ1-1|TRBV7-2
CASSPSGYDTEAFF
>TRBJ1-2|TRBV9
CASSAQTGSIYGYTF
>TRBJ1-2|TRBV5-1
CASSLANPVYGYTF
>TRBJ2-7|TRBV5-1
CASSSGRDYEQYF
>TRBJ2-3|TRBV5-4
CASGLAEQSTDTQYF
>TRBJ1-4|TRBV12-3/TRBV12-4
CASSPRNSRYDEKLFF
>TRBJ2-3|TRBV12-3/TRBV12-4
CASRRDRGGDTQYF
>TRBJ2-5|TRBV6-2/TRBV6-3
CASSTRTGPKTQYF
>TRBJ1-2|TRBV12-3/TRBV12-4
CASRFTRRDRGYTF
>TRBJ2-7|TRBV11-2
CASSPGEWTQEQYF
>TRBJ2-1|TRBV2
CASSVYNEQFF
>TRBJ2-1|TRBV9
CASSPPGRRGEQFF
>TRBJ1-5|TRBV12-3/TRBV12-4
CASSFGGSNQPQHF
>TRBJ2-2|TRBV5-6
CASSLTGSESGLFF
>TRBJ2-3|TRBV15
CATSRDLAGGQDTQYF
>TRBJ1-3|TRBV7-2
CASSSYRGLGNTIYF
>TRBJ1-1|TRBV6-2/TRBV6-3
CASSYSGTGLSLNTEAFF
>TRBJ2-2|TRBV5-6
CASSLELAGREELFF
>TRBJ1-2|TRBV19
CASSAGQLYGYTF
>TRBJ2-7|TRBV4-3
CASSQALRGDSYEQYF
>TRBJ1-5|TRBV24-1
CATSDGTGGGNQPQHF
>TRBJ1-1|TRBV29-1
CSVGQGNTEAFF
>TRBJ2-2|TRBV13
CASSPRTWEGTGELFF
>TRBJ2-7|TRBV19
CASGYQGSYEQYF